The source of this T cell receptor beta chain is a study of blood T cell repertoires in COVID-19. Study background: Material from acute and convalescent COVID-19 was sourced from the United States, Italy and Spain. PBMCs, B-cell-depleted T cells, or T cells were the source of the cDNA or gDNA that made up the material.

Per the study methods: How many nucleated cells were present was estimated from reference gene primer amplification. Assay used: immunoSEQ multiplex PCR; TCRdb lists only in-frame clones, some missing. V and J calls plus clone size are reproduced from that table; the DNA served to infer D and trimming. Of 200,000 or so clones detected, around 83% appear once; the ten largest clones hold over 2%. CDR1 SGHRS and CDR2 YFSETQ come from the germline V gene. The CDR3 runs to 15 residues. Trimming took 3 bases from V and 0 from J, leaving 10 bases between them. The clonotype was recovered from a man aged 35 to 55 who had recovered from COVID-19. The chain links TRBV5-1 to TRBJ2-1, with D unclear. The sequenced material came from peripheral blood. The CDR3: CASSSDSSSYNEQFF. The CDR3, as DNA: TGCGCCAGCAGCTCCGACTCGAGCTCCTACAATGAGCAGTTCTTC.